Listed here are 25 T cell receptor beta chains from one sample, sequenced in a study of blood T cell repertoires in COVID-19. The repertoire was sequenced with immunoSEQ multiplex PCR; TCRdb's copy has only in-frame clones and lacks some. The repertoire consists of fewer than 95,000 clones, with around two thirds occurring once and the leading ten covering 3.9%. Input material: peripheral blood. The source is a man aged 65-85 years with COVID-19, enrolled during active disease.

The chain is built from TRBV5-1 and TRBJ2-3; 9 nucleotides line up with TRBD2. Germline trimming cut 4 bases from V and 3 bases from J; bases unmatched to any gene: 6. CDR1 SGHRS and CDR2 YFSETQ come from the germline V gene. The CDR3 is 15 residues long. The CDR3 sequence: CASSQLAGATDTQYF. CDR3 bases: TGCGCCAGCAGCCAATTAGCGGGAGCTACAGATACGCAGTATTTT. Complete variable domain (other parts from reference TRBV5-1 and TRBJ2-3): KAGVTQTPRYLIKTRGQQVTLSCSPISGHRSVSWYQQTPGQGLQFLFEYFSETQRNKGNFPGRFSGRQFSNSRSEMNVSTLELGDSALYLCASSQLAGATDTQYFGPGTRLTVL.

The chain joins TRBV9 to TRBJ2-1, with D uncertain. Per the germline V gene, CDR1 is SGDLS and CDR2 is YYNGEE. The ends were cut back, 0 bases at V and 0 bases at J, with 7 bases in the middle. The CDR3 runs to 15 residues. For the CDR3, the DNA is TGTGCCAGCAGCGTAGCGCGGAGCTCCTACAATGAGCAGTTCTTC. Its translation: CASSVARSSYNEQFF. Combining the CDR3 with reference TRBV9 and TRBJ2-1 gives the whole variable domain DSGVTQTPKHLITATGQRVTLRCSPRSGDLSVYWYQQSLDQGLQFLIQYYNGEERAKGNILERFSAQQFPDLHSELNLSSLELGDSALYFCASSVARSSYNEQFFGPGTRLTVL.

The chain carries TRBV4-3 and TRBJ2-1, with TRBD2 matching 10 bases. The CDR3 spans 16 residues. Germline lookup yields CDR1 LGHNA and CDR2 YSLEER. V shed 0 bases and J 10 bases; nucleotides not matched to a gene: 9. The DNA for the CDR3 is TGCGCCAGCAGCCAAGATCGGAGCGGGAGGGTTTACGAGCAGTTCTTC. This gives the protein CASSQDRSGRVYEQFF.

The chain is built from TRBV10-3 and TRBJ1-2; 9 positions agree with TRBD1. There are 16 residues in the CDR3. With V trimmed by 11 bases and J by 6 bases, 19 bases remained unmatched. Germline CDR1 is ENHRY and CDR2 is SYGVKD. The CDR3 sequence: CASRITGGPEVDGYTF. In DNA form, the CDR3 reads TGTGCCTCCAGAATTACAGGGGGCCCCGAGGTGGATGGCTACACCTTC.

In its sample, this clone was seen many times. CDR3 residues: CASSWDSQQETQYF. The CDR3 DNA reads as TGCGCCAGCAGCTGGGACAGCCAACAAGAGACCCAGTACTTC. The genes are TRBV5-1 and TRBJ2-5; 7 nucleotides line up with TRBD1. CDR1 is SGHRS, CDR2 YFSETQ, per germline. The CDR3 has 14 residues. Trimming took 3 bases from V and 2 from J; bases not matched to a gene: 4.

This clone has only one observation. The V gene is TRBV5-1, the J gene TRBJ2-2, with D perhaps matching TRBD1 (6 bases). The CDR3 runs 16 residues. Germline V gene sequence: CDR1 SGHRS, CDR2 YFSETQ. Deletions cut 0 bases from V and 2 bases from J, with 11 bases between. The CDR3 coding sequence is TGCGCCAGCAGCTTGGAAGGGACATCAAACACCGGGGAGCTGTTTTTT. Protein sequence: CASSLEGTSNTGELFF.

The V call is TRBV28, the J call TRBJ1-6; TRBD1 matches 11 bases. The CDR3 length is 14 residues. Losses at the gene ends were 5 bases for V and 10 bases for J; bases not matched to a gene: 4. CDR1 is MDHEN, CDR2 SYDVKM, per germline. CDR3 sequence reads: CASSPGQGASPLHF. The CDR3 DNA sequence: TGTGCCAGCAGTCCAGGACAGGGGGCGTCACCCCTCCACTTT.

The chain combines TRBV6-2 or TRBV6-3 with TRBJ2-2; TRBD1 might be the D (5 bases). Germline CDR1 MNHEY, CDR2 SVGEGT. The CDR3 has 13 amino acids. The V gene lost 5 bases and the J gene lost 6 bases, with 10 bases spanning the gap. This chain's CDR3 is CASSPQVAGELFF. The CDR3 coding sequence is TGTGCCAGCAGTCCACAGGTAGCCGGGGAGCTGTTTTTT.

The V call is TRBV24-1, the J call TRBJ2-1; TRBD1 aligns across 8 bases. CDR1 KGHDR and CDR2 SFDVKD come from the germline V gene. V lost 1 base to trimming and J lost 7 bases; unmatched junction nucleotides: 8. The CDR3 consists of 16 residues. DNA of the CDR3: TGTGCCACCAGTGATTTCGAGGACAGGGTGGTGAATGAGCAGTTCTTC. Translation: CATSDFEDRVVNEQFF.

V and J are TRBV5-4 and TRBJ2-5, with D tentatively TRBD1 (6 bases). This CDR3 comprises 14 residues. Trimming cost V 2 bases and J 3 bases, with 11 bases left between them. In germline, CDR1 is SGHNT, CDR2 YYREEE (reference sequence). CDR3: CASSFPRQEETQYF. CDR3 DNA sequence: TGTGCCAGCAGCTTCCCCCGACAGGAAGAGACCCAGTACTTC.

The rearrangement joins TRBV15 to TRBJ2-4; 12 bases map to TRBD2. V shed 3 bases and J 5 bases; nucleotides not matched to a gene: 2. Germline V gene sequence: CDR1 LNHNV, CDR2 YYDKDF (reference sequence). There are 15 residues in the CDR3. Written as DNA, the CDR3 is TGTGCCACCAGCAGGACTAGCGGGAGTGAAAACATTCAGTACTTC. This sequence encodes CATSRTSGSENIQYF.

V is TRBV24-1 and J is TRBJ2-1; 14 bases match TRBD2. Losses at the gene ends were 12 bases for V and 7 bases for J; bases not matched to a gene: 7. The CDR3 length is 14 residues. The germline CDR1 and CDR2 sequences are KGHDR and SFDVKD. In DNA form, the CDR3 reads TGTGCCGCGGCGACTAGCGGGAGGGCGAATGAGCAGTTCTTC. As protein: CAAATSGRANEQFF.

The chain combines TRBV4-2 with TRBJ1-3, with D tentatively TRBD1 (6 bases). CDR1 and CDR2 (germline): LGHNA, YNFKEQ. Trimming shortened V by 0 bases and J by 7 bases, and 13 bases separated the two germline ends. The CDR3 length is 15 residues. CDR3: CASSQEGGGSNTIYF. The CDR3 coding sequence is TGTGCCAGCAGCCAAGAGGGAGGGGGTTCTAACACCATATATTTT.

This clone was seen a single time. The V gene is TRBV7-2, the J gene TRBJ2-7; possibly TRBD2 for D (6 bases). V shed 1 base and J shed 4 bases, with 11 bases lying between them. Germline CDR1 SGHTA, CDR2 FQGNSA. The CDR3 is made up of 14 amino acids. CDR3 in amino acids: CASSLGGTGYEQYF. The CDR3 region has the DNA TGTGCCAGCAGCTTAGGGGGGACTGGATACGAGCAGTACTTC.

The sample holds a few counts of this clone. CDR3 amino acids: CASSLGPGGTDTQYF. For the CDR3, the DNA is TGCGCCAGCAGCTTGGGACCGGGGGGCACAGATACGCAGTATTTT. This chain uses TRBV5-1 with TRBJ2-3, with a weak D call TRBD2 (6 bases). This CDR3 comprises 15 residues. Trimming took 0 bases from V and 1 from J, leaving 9 bases between them. Germline V lookup: CDR1 SGHRS, CDR2 YFSETQ.

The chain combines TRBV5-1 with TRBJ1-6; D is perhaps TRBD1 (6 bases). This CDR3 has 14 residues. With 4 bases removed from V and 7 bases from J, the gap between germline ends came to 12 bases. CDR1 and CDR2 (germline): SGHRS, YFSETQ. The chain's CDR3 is CASSPQGMNSPLHF. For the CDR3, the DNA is TGCGCCAGCAGCCCCCAGGGGATGAATTCACCCCTCCACTTT.

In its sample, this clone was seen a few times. DNA of the CDR3: TGCGCCAGCAGCCAAGGTCCGGGAATCTACAATGAGCAGTTCTTC. It translates to CASSQGPGIYNEQFF. The rearrangement links TRBV4-3 to TRBJ2-1, with a weak D call TRBD2 (5 bases). Between the trimmed V and J ends, which lost 1 base and 3 bases, there was a span of 10 bases. This CDR3 has 15 residues. Germline values: CDR1 LGHNA, CDR2 YSLEER.

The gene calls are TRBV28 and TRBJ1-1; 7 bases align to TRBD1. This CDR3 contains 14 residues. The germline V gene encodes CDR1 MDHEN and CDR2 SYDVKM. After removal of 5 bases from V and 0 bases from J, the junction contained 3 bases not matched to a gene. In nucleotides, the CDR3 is TGTGCCAGCAGTAACAGGGGTATGAACACTGAAGCTTTCTTT. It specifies CASSNRGMNTEAFF.

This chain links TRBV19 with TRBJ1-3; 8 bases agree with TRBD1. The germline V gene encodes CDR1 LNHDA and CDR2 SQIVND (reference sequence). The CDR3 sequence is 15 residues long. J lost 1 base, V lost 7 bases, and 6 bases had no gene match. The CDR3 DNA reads TGTGCCAGTACCTTGGGACAGGCATCTGGAAACACCATATATTTT. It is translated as CASTLGQASGNTIYF.

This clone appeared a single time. This CDR3 is CASSLNGGSEAFF. CDR3 DNA sequence: TGTGCCAGCAGCTTGAACGGCGGTTCTGAAGCTTTCTTT. V gene TRBV11-3 combines with J gene TRBJ1-1; the D is unclear. The CDR3 length is 13 residues. Germline V gene data show CDR1 as SGHNT and CDR2 as YENEEA. V was shortened by 3 bases and J by 6 bases, with 11 bases between the two germline ends.

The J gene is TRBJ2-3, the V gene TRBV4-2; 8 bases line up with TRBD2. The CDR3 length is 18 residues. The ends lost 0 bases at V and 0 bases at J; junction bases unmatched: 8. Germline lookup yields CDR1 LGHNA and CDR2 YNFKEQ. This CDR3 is CASSQDPAGGGSTDTQYF. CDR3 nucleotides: TGTGCCAGCAGCCAAGATCCGGCGGGAGGCGGTAGCACAGATACGCAGTATTTT.

The DNA of the CDR3 is TGTGCCAGCAGCTTGTGGACTAACACAGATACGCAGTATTTT. It translates to CASSLWTNTDTQYF. This sequence joins TRBV5-5 and TRBJ2-3; possible D gene TRBD2, 6 bases. This CDR3 region has 14 residues. Germline CDR1 SGHKS, CDR2 YYEKEE (reference sequence). The germline V and J ends were trimmed by 1 base and 2 bases, with 8 bases remaining between them.

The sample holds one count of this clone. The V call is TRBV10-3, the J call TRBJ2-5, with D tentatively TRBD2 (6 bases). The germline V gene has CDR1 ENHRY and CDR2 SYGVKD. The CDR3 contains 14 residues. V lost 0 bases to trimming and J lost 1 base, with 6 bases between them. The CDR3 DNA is TGTGCCATCAGTGAGTCGGGAGGCCAAGAGACCCAGTACTTC. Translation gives CAISESGGQETQYF.

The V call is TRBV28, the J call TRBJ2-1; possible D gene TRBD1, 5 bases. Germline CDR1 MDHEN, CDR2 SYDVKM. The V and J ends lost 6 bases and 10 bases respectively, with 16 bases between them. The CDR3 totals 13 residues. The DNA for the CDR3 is TGTGCCAGCAGATGGGGCGCCGAAATGGAGCAGTTCTTC. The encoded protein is CASRWGAEMEQFF.

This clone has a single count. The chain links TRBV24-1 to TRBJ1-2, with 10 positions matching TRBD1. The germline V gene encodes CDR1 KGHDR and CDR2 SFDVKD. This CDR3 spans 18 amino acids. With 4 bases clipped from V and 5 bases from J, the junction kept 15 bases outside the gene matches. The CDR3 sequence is CATSETRDRGLEDYGYTF. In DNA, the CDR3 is TGTGCCACCAGTGAGACCCGGGACAGGGGCCTGGAAGATTATGGCTACACCTTC.